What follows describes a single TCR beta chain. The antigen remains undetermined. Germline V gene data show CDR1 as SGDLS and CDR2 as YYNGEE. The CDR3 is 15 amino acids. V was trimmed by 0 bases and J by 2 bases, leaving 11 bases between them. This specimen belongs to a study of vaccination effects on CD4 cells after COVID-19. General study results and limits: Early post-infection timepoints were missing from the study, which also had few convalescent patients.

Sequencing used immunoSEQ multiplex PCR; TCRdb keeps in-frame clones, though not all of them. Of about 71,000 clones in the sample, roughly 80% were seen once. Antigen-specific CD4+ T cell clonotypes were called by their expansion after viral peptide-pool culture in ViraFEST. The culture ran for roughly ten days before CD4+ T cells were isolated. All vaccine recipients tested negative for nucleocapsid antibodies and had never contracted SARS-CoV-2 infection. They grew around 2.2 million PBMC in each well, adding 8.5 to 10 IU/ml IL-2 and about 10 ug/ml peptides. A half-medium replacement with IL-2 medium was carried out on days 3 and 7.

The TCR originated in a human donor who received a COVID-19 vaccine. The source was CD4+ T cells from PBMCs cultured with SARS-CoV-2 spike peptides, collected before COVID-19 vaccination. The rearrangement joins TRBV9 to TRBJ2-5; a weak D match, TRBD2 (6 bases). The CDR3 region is CASSVAPGVQETQYF. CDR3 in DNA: TGTGCCAGCAGCGTAGCTCCGGGGGTTCAAGAGACCCAGTACTTC.